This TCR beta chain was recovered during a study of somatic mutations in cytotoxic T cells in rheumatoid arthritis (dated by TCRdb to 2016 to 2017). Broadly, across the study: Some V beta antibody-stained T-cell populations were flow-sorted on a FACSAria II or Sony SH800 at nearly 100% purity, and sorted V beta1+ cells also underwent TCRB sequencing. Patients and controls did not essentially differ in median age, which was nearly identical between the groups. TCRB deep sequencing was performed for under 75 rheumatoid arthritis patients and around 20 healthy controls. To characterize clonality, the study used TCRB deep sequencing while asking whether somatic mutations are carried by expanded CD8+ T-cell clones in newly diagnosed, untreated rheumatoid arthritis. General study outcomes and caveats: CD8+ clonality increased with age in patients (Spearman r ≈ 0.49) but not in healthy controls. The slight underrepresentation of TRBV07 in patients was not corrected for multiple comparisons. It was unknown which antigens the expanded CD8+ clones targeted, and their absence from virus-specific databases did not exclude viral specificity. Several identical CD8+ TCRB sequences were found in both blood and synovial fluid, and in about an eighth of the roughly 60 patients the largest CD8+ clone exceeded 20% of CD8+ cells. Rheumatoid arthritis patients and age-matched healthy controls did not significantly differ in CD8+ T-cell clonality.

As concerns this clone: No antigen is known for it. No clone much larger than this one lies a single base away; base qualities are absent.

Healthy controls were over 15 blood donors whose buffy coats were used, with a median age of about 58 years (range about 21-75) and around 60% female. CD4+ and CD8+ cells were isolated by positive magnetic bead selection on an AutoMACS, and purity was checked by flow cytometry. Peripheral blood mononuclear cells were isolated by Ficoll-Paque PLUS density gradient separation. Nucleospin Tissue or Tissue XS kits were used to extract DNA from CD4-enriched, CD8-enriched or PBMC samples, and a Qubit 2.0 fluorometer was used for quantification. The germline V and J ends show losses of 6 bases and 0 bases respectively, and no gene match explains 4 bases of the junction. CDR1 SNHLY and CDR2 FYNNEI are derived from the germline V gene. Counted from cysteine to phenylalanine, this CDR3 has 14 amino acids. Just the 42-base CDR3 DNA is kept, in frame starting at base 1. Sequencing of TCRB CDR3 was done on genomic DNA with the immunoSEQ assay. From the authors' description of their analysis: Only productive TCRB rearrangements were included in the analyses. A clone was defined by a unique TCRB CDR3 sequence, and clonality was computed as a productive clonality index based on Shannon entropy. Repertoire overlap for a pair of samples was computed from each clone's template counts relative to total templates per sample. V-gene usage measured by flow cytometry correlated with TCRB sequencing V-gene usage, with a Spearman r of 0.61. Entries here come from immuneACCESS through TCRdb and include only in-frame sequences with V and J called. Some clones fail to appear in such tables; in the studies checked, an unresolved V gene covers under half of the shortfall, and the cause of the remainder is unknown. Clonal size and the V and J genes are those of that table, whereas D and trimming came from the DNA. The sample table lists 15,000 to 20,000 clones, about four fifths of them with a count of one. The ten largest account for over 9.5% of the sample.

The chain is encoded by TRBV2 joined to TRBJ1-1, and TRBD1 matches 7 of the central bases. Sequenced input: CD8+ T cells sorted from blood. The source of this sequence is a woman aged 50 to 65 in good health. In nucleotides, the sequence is TGTGCCAGCAGCCTCCAGGGGGTGAACACTGAAGCTTTCTTT. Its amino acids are CASSLQGVNTEAFF. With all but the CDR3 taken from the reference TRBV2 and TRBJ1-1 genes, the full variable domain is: EPEVTQTPSHQVTQMGQEVILRCVPISNHLYFYWYRQILGQKVEFLVSFYNNEISEKSEIFDDQFSVERPDGSNFTLKIRSTKLEDSAMYFCASSLQGVNTEAFFGQGTRLTVV.